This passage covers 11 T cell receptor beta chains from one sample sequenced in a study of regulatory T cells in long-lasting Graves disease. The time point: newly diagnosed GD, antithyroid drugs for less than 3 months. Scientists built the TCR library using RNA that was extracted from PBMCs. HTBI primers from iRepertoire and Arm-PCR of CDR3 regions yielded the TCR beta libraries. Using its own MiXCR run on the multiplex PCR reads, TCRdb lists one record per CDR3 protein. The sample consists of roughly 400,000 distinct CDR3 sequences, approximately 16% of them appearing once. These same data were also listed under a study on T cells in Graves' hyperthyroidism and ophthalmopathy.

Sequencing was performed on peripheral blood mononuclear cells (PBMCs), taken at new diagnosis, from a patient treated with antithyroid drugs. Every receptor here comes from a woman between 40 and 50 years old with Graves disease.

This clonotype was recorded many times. This CDR3 is CSGHDRGLETQYF. The CDR3 DNA reads TGCAGTGGCCACGACAGGGGTCTGGAGACCCAGTACTTC. This chain connects TRBV20-1 to TRBJ2-5; 8 bases agree with TRBD1. Looked up from germline, CDR1 is DFQATT and CDR2 is SNEGSKA (reference sequence). CDR3 length equals 13 residues. Trimming took 7 bases from V and 5 from J; bases not matched to a gene: 9.

The CDR3 bases are TGTGCCAGCAGCCAAGATTCGGGCCTCTCTAACTATGGCTACACCTTC. Residues: CASSQDSGLSNYGYTF. The V call is TRBV3-1, the J call TRBJ1-2; D unresolved. The CDR3 is 16 residues long. V gave up 0 bases and J gave up 0 bases, with 11 bases separating them. From germline, CDR1 is LGHDT and CDR2 YNNKEL (reference sequence).

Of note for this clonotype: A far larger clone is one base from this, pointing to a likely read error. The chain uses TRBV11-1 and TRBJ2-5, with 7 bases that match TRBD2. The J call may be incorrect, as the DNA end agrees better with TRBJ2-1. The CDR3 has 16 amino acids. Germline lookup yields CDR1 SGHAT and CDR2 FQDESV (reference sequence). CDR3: CAGSLRVGLVANEQFF. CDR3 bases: TGTGCCGGCAGCTTAAGGGTTGGACTAGTCGCCAATGAGCAGTTCTTC.

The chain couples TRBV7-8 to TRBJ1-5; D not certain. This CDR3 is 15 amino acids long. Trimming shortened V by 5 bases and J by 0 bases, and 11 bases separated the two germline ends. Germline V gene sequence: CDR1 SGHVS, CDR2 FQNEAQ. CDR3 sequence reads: CASSEGRVSNQPQHF. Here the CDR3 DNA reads TGTGCCAGCAGCGAAGGTCGGGTTAGCAATCAGCCCCAGCATTTT.

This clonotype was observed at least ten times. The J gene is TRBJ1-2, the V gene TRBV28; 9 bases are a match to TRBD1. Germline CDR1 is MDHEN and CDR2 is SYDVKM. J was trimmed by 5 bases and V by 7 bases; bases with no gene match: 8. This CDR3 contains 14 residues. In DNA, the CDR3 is TGTGCCAGCACCCCGGGACAGGGACTGTATGGCTACACCTTC. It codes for CASTPGQGLYGYTF.

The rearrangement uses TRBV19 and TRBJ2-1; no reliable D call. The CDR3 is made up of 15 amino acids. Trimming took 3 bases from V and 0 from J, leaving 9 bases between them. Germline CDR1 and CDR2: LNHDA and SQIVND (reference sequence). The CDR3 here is CASSISARSYNEQFF. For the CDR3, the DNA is TGTGCCAGTAGTATTTCGGCCCGCTCCTACAATGAGCAGTTCTTC. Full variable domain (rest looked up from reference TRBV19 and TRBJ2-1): DGGITQSPKYLFRKEGQNVTLSCEQNLNHDAMYWYRQDPGQGLRLIYYSQIVNDFQKGDIAEGYSVSREKKESFPLTVTSAQKNPTAFYLCASSISARSYNEQFFGPGTRLTVL.

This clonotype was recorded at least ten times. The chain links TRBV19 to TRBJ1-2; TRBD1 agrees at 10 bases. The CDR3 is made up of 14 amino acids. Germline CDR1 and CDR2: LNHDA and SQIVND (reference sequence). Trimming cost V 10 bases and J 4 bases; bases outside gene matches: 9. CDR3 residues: CATKNRDRGYGYTF. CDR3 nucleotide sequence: TGTGCCACCAAAAACCGGGACAGGGGCTATGGCTACACCTTC. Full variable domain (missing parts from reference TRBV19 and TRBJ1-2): DGGITQSPKYLFRKEGQNVTLSCEQNLNHDAMYWYRQDPGQGLRLIYYSQIVNDFQKGDIAEGYSVSREKKESFPLTVTSAQKNPTAFYLCATKNRDRGYGYTFGSGTRLTVV.

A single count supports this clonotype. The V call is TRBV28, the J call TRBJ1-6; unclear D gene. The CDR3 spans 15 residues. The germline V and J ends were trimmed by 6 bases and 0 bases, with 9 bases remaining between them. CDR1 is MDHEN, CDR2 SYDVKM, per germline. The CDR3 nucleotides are TGTGCCAGCAGGACAAGGAGCTCCTATAATTCACCCCTCCACTTT. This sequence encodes CASRTRSSYNSPLHF.

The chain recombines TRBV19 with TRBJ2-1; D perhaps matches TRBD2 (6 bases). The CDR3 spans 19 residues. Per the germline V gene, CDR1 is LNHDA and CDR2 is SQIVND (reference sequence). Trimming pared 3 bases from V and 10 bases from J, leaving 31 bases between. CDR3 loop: CASSIDQYAGLLGEVEQFF. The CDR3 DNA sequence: TGTGCCAGTAGTATTGACCAATATGCGGGACTCCTAGGAGAAGTAGAGCAGTTCTTC.

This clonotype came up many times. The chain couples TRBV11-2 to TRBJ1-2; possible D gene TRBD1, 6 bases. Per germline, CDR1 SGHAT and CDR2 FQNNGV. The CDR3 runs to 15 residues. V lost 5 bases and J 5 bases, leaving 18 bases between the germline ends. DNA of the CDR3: TGTGCCAGCAGCGTGGGGGCAGGGCCGGGGTATGGCTACACCTTC. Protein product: CASSVGAGPGYGYTF.

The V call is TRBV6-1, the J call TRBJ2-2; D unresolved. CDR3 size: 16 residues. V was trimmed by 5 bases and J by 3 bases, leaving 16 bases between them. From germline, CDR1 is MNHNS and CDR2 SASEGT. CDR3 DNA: TGTGCCAGCAGTCCCCTGGGCAGCCAGTACACCGGGGAGCTGTTTTTT. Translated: CASSPLGSQYTGELFF.